Below are 7 T cell receptor beta chains sequenced from a single sample in a study of T cells in women clearing cervical HPV infection. Clones were read by immunoSEQ multiplex PCR, and TCRdb kept only the in-frame ones, dropping some. The sample's table shows about 39,000 clones. Sequencing was done on a sample of blood buffy coat. Receptors were obtained from a woman between 18 and 69 years old with a cervical HPV16 infection that either progressed to CIN3+ or cleared (not recorded which).

As for this clone: The sequenced fragment ends 3 residues before the CDR3 boundary, so the rest is inferred from the germline J gene. The chain employs TRBV10-3 and TRBJ2-7, with a weak D call TRBD2 (7 bases). V lost 6 bases, J lost 0 bases, and 18 bases lay in between. Germline V gene sequence: CDR1 ENHRY, CDR2 SYGVKD. This CDR3 spans 16 amino acids. Incomplete CDR3 DNA: TGTGCCATCAGCCCGGGGGGTGGACAGAGCTCCTACGAG. It translates to CAISPGGGQSSYE. From start to end, the CDR3 is CAISPGGGQSSYEQYF.

Of note for this clone: The read falls 3 residues short of the CDR3 end, and the missing part is taken from the germline J gene. The V call is TRBV7-2, the J call TRBJ2-4; a weak D match, TRBD1 (8 bases). CDR1 and CDR2 (germline): SGHTA, FQGNSA. The CDR3 extends over 15 amino acids. Here the CDR3 reads CASSSRTGWDYGQYF. The CDR3 bases that were read are TGTGCCAGCAGCTCACGGACAGGGTGGGACTATGGT.

As for this clone: Read sequence stops 3 residues before the CDR3 end, and the germline J gene provides the missing end. The chain recombines TRBV5-1 with TRBJ2-7; 11 positions match TRBD1. CDR3 length: 17 amino acids. The V and J ends lost 4 bases and 0 bases, in that order; junction bases with no gene match: 9. Germline assignment: CDR1 SGHRS and CDR2 YFSETQ. Incomplete CDR3 DNA: TGCGCCAGCAGCCTGGGACAGGGGGGTGGACGCTCCTACGAG. Protein product: CASSLGQGGGRSYE. The whole CDR3 is CASSLGQGGGRSYEQYF. Drawing the rest from reference TRBV5-1 and TRBJ2-7, the complete variable domain is KAGVTQTPRYLIKTRGQQVTLSCSPISGHRSVSWYQQTPGQGLQFLFEYFSETQRNKGNFPGRFSGRQFSNSRSEMNVSTLELGDSALYLCASSLGQGGGRSYEQYFGPGTRLTVT.

As for this clone: The read ends 3 residues early relative to the CDR3; the germline J gene fills the gap. This chain links TRBV19 with TRBJ1-3; D remains unclear. The V gene lost 4 bases and the J gene lost 2 bases, with 6 bases spanning the gap. This CDR3 region has 13 residues. Germline assignment: CDR1 LNHDA and CDR2 SQIVND (reference sequence). Partial CDR3 DNA: TGTGCCAGTAGTAAGGCCGCTGGAAACACC. Protein sequence: CASSKAAGNT. The entire CDR3 protein is CASSKAAGNTIYF.

Comments on this clone: The read gets to within 3 residues of the CDR3 end, and the germline J gene fills in the rest. This chain joins TRBV12-3 or TRBV12-4 and TRBJ2-7; D remains unclear. The CDR3 length is 10 residues. V lost 8 bases and J lost 6, with 8 bases in between. Incomplete CDR3 DNA: TGTGCCAGCGGTAACACCGAG. Protein sequence: CASGNTE. In full, the CDR3 reads CASGNTEQYF.

To note about this clone: The sequence runs out 3 residues before the end of the CDR3; the remainder is reconstructed from the germline J gene. The genes are TRBV5-4 and TRBJ2-1, with 9 bases lining up with TRBD2. The V gene's germline CDR1 is SGHNT and CDR2 YYREEE (reference sequence). The CDR3 covers 16 residues. Trimming cost V 2 bases and J 5 bases; bases outside gene matches: 8. This CDR3 reads CASSFPLAGKNNEQFF. The CDR3 bases that were read are TGTGCCAGCAGCTTTCCGCTAGCGGGAAAAAACAATGAG.

The CDR3 reads CASSVVGGRTDTQYF. The DNA read from the CDR3 is TGTGCCAGCAGCGTAGTCGGGGGACGCACAGATACG. This sequence joins TRBV9 and TRBJ2-3; TRBD2 is a possible D gene (6 bases). The read falls 3 residues short of the CDR3 end, and the missing part is taken from the germline J gene. The V end was cut by 0 bases, the J end by 1 base, with 9 bases between. Per germline, CDR1 SGDLS and CDR2 YYNGEE. This CDR3 region has 15 residues.